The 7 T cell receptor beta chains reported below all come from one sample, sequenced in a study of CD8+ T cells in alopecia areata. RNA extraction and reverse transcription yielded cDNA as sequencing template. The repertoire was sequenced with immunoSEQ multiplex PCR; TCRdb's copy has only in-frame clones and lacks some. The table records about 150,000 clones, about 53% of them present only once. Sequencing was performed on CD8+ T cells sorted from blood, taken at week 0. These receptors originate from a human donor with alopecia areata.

The CDR3 sequence: CAWSHLDDSSGNTIYF. The CDR3 DNA follows: TGTGCCTGGAGTCATTTGGACGATAGCTCTGGAAACACCATATATTTT. The V gene is TRBV30, the J gene TRBJ1-3; D remains unclear. CDR1 and CDR2 from the germline V gene are GTSNPN and SVGIG (reference sequence). The CDR3 totals 16 residues. V shed 2 bases and J shed 0 bases, with 14 bases lying between them.

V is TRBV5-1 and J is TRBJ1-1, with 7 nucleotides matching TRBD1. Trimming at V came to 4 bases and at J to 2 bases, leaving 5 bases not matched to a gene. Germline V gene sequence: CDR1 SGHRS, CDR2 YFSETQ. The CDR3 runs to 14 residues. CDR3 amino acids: CASSQGQVNTEAFF. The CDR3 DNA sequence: TGCGCCAGCAGCCAAGGACAGGTCAACACTGAAGCTTTCTTT.

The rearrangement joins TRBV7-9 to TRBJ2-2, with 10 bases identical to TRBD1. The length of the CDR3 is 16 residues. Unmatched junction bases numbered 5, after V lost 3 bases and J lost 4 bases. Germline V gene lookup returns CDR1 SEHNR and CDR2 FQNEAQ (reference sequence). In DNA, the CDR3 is TGTGCCAGCAGCTTTTCGACAGGGGGCTTCACCGGGGAGCTGTTTTTT. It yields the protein CASSFSTGGFTGELFF.

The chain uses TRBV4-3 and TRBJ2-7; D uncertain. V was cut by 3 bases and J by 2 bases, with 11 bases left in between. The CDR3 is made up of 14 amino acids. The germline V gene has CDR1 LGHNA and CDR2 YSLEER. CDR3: CASSQDLAAYEQYF. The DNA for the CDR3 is TGCGCCAGCAGCCAGGATCTTGCGGCCTACGAGCAGTACTTC.

The CDR3 reads CASRVTGGANTEAFF. CDR3 sequence (DNA): TGTGCCAGCAGGGTTACAGGGGGCGCTAACACTGAAGCTTTCTTT. The chain uses TRBV2 and TRBJ1-1; the match to TRBD1 covers 9 bases. CDR3 size: 15 residues. CDR1 and CDR2 (germline): SNHLY, FYNNEI. Unmatched junction bases numbered 7, after V lost 6 bases and J lost 2 bases.

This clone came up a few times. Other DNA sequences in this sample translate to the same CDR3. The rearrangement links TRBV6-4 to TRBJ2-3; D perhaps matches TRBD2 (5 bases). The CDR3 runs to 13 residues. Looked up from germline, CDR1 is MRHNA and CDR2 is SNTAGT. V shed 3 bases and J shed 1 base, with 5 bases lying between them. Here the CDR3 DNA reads TGTGCCAGCAGTGAGCGGGGCACAGATACGCAGTATTTT. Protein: CASSERGTDTQYF.

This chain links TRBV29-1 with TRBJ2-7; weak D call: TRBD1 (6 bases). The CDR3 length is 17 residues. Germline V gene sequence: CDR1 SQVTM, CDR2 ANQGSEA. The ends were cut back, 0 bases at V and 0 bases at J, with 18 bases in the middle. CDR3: CSVEESRGATSSYEQYF. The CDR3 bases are TGCAGCGTTGAAGAATCCAGGGGCGCAACGAGCTCCTACGAGCAGTACTTC.